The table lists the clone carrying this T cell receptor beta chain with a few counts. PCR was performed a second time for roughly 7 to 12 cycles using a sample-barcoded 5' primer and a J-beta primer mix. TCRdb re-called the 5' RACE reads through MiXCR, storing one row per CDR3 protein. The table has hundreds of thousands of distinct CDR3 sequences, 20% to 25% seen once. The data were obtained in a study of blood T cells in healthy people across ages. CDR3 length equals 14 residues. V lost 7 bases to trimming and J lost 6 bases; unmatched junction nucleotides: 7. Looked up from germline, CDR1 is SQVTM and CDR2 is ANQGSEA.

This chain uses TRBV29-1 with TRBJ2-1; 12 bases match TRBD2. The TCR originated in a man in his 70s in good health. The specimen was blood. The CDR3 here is CSGSSGRAFNEQFF. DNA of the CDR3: TGCAGCGGTTCTAGCGGGAGGGCCTTCAATGAGCAGTTCTTC.